Listed here is a single T cell receptor beta chain. What it binds is unknown. This entry is derived from a study of post-analysis software for immune sequencing data. Study as a whole: In terms of disease course, relapsing-remitting, secondary progressive and progressive-relapsing multiple sclerosis were included.

Whole-study results and caveats: Those with multiple sclerosis, the patient group, showed significantly lower normalized Chao1 diversity than controls. Higher frequency in patients than in controls was seen for a handful of TRBV segments, with TRBV5-6, TRBV5-1 and TRBV20-1 among them. Batch-matched samples strongly co-clustered by F measure.

Unique molecular identifiers were built into the TCR beta cDNA libraries. T cells numbering about 0.95 to 11 million gave rise to some 500,000 cDNA molecules. TCRdb itself ran the PCR reads through MiXCR, one entry per CDR3 protein. In the table there are 350,000 to 450,000 distinct CDR3 sequences, roughly 40% of which are singletons. The length of the CDR3 is 15 residues. Germline CDR1 is SGHTA and CDR2 is FQGNSA. V lost 1 base to trimming and J lost 0 bases, with 7 bases between them. The chain uses TRBV7-2 and TRBJ1-5; no clear D. The sequence was obtained from a girl aged 2-10 years with multiple sclerosis. The sample comprised blood. The CDR3 bases are TGTGCCAGCAGCTTAGGACGGGATAGCAATCAGCCCCAGCATTTT. Residues: CASSLGRDSNQPQHF.